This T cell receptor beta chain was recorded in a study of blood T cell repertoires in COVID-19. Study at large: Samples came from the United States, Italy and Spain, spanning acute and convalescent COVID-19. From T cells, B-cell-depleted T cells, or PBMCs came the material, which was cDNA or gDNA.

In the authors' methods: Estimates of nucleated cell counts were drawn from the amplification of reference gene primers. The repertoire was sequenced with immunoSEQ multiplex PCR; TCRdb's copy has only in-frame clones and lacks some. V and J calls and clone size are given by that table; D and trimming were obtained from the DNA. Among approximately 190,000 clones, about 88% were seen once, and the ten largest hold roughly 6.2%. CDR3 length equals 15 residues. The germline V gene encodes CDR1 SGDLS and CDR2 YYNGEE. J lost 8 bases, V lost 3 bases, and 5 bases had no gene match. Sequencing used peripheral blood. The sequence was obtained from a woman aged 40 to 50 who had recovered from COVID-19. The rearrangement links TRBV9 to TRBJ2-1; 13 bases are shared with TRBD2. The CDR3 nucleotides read TGTGCCAGCAGCGGGTCAACTAGCGGGAGGGATGAGCAGTTCTTC. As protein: CASSGSTSGRDEQFF.